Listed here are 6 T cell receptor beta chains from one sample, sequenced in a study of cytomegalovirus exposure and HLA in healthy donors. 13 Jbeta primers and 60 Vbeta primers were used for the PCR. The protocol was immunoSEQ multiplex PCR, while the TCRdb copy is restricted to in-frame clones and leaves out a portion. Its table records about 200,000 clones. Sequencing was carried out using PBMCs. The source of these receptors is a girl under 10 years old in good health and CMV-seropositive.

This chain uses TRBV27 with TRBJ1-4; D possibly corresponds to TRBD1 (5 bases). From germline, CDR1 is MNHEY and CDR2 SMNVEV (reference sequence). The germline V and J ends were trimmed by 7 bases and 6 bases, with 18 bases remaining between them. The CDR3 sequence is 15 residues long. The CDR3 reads CASTPAGRGDEKLFF. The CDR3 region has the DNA TGTGCCAGCACCCCGGCGGGGAGGGGTGATGAAAAACTGTTTTTT. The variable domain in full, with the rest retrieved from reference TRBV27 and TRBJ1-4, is EAQVTQNPRYLITVTGKKLTVTCSQNMNHEYMSWYRQDPGLGLRQIYYSMNVEVTDKGDVPEGYKVSRKEKRNFPLILESPSPNQTSLYFCASTPAGRGDEKLFFGSGTQLSVL.

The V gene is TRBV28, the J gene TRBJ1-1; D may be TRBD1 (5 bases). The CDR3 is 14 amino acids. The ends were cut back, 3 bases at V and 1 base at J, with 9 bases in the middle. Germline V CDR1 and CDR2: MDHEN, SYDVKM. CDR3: CASSFAGPNTEAFF. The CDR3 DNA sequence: TGTGCCAGCAGTTTTGCAGGGCCGAACACTGAAGCTTTCTTT. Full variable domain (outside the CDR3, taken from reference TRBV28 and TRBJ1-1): DVKVTQSSRYLVKRTGEKVFLECVQDMDHENMFWYRQDPGLGLRLIYFSYDVKMKEKGDIPEGYSVSREKKERFSLILESASTNQTSMYLCASSFAGPNTEAFFGQGTRLTVV.

CDR3 in amino acids: CASSFHGGKGVHEQFF. The CDR3 bases are TGTGCCAGCAGTTTCCACGGCGGGAAAGGGGTTCATGAGCAGTTCTTC. This chain uses TRBV27 with TRBJ2-1; the D gene is possibly TRBD2 (6 bases). The CDR3 loop spans 16 amino acids. The ends were cut back, 3 bases at V and 8 bases at J, with 20 bases in the middle. The germline gives CDR1 MNHEY, CDR2 SMNVEV (reference sequence).

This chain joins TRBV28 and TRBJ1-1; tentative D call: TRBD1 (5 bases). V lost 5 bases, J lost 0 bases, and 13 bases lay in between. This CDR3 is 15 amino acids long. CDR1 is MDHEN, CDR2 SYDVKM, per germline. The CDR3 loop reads CASSPGGNLNTEAFF. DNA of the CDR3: TGTGCCAGCAGTCCGGGGGGAAATTTGAACACTGAAGCTTTCTTT. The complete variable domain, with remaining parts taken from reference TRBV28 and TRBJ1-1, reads DVKVTQSSRYLVKRTGEKVFLECVQDMDHENMFWYRQDPGLGLRLIYFSYDVKMKEKGDIPEGYSVSREKKERFSLILESASTNQTSMYLCASSPGGNLNTEAFFGQGTRLTVV.

CDR3 coding DNA: TGTGCCATCAGGGGGGACAGGGGGCGGAACGGGGAGCTGTTTTTT. It yields the protein CAIRGDRGRNGELFF. The V call is TRBV10-3, the J call TRBJ2-2; 12 bases agree with TRBD1. The CDR3 totals 15 residues. V lost 6 bases, J lost 7 bases, and 6 bases stayed unmatched. Germline V gene data show CDR1 as ENHRY and CDR2 as SYGVKD.

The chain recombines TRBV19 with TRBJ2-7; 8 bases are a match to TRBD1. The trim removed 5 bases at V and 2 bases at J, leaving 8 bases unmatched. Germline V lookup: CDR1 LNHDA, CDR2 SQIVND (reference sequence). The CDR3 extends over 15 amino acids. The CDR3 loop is CASSRRDRYAYEQYF. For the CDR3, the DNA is TGTGCCAGTAGTCGCCGGGACAGGTATGCCTACGAGCAGTACTTC.